These 10 T cell receptor beta chains came from one sample sequenced in a study of CD8 T cells in ankylosing spondylitis. TCRdb redid the calling of the 5' RACE reads with MiXCR, one entry per CDR3 protein. The sample includes about 390,000 distinct CDR3 sequences, about a fifth of them seen just once. Their antigens are not known. Study results and caveats: What seemed typical of ankylosing spondylitis blood was a TCR beta motif built from roughly 8 highly homologous variants.

The sequenced sample was blood, either unsorted or a sorted T cell fraction (not recorded which). These receptors all come from a male donor with ankylosing spondylitis.

At least ten counts were recorded for this clonotype. The chain uses TRBV7-9 and TRBJ1-2; D remains ambiguous. V lost 0 bases and J lost 5, with 13 bases in between. This CDR3 is 15 amino acids long. Germline V lookup: CDR1 SEHNR, CDR2 FQNEAQ (reference sequence). CDR3 bases: TGTGCCAGCAGCTTAGCGGTCGGGGAAAGTTATGGCTACACCTTC. It is translated as CASSLAVGESYGYTF.

This sequence joins TRBV20-1 and TRBJ2-2; D remains ambiguous. V was clipped by 6 bases and J by 2 bases, with 7 bases between them. Germline V gene data show CDR1 as DFQATT and CDR2 as SNEGSKA (reference sequence). The CDR3 totals 12 residues. The DNA for the CDR3 is TGCAGTGCCCCTGAAAACACCGGGGAGCTGTTTTTT. Its translation: CSAPENTGELFF.

This clonotype was found a few times. The genes are TRBV4-2 and TRBJ1-1; tentative D call: TRBD1 (5 bases). The CDR3 has 15 residues. Trimming took 4 bases from V and 6 from J, leaving 18 bases between them. Germline V CDR1 and CDR2: LGHNA, YNFKEQ. CDR3 residues: CASSLQFREWAEAFF. The CDR3 coding sequence is TGTGCCAGCAGCCTCCAGTTCAGGGAGTGGGCTGAAGCTTTCTTT.

This clonotype was seen a few times. The V gene is TRBV20-1, the J gene TRBJ1-2; 9 nucleotides align to TRBD1. The CDR3 covers 15 residues. Germline values: CDR1 DFQATT, CDR2 SNEGSKA (reference sequence). Trimming cost V 1 base and J 4 bases; bases outside gene matches: 7. CDR3: CSARVLTGGIYGYTF. The CDR3 DNA follows: TGCAGTGCTAGAGTGTTGACAGGGGGGATCTATGGCTACACCTTC.

V usage is TRBV27 and J usage is TRBJ2-7; 7 bases are a match to TRBD2. The germline gives CDR1 MNHEY, CDR2 SMNVEV (reference sequence). The ends lost 8 bases at V and 6 bases at J; junction bases unmatched: 7. The CDR3 length is 12 residues. The chain's CDR3 is CASRAGEGEQYF. The CDR3 nucleotides read TGTGCCAGCCGGGCGGGAGAGGGCGAGCAGTACTTC.

Only a few counts were recorded for this clonotype. V and J are TRBV5-1 and TRBJ2-2; D possibly corresponds to TRBD2 (6 bases). Germline V CDR1 and CDR2: SGHRS, YFSETQ. The germline V and J ends were trimmed by 2 bases and 7 bases, with 12 bases remaining between them. The CDR3 is made up of 14 amino acids. CDR3 sequence: CASSFLATSGELFF. CDR3 sequence (DNA): TGCGCCAGCAGCTTTCTAGCGACAAGCGGGGAGCTGTTTTTT.

V gene TRBV12-3 or TRBV12-4 combines with J gene TRBJ1-1, with D possibly TRBD1 on 5 matching bases. V was pared by 3 bases and J by 1 base, with 9 bases between. This CDR3 comprises 14 residues. The CDR3 is CASSLTDPNTEAFF. The CDR3 DNA reads as TGTGCCAGCAGTTTGACAGACCCGAACACTGAAGCTTTCTTT.

The gene calls are TRBV18 and TRBJ2-5; the match to TRBD1 covers 8 bases. CDR1 and CDR2 from the germline V gene are KGHSH and LQKENI. V trimming: 4 bases; J trimming: 1 base; junction bases outside the gene matches: 5. The CDR3 covers 15 residues. The CDR3 DNA reads TGTGCCAGCTCACAAAGGACAGGGTCCCAAGAGACCCAGTACTTC. It encodes CASSQRTGSQETQYF.

The chain combines TRBV7-2 with TRBJ2-1, with D maybe TRBD2 (6 bases). Germline CDR1 and CDR2: SGHTA and FQGNSA. The V and J ends lost 2 bases and 10 bases respectively, with 9 bases between them. The CDR3 consists of 12 residues. The CDR3 protein is CASSLSGSEQFF. The CDR3 DNA follows: TGTGCCAGCAGCTTATCCGGGAGCGAGCAGTTCTTC.

The chain recombines TRBV15 with TRBJ2-3; 9 nucleotides align to TRBD1. This CDR3 spans 15 amino acids. From germline, CDR1 is LNHNV and CDR2 YYDKDF (reference sequence). Trimming at V came to 0 bases and at J to 4 bases, leaving 2 bases not matched to a gene. The CDR3 spells CATSRETGGPDTQYF. CDR3 nucleotides: TGTGCCACCAGCAGAGAGACAGGGGGGCCAGATACGCAGTATTTT.